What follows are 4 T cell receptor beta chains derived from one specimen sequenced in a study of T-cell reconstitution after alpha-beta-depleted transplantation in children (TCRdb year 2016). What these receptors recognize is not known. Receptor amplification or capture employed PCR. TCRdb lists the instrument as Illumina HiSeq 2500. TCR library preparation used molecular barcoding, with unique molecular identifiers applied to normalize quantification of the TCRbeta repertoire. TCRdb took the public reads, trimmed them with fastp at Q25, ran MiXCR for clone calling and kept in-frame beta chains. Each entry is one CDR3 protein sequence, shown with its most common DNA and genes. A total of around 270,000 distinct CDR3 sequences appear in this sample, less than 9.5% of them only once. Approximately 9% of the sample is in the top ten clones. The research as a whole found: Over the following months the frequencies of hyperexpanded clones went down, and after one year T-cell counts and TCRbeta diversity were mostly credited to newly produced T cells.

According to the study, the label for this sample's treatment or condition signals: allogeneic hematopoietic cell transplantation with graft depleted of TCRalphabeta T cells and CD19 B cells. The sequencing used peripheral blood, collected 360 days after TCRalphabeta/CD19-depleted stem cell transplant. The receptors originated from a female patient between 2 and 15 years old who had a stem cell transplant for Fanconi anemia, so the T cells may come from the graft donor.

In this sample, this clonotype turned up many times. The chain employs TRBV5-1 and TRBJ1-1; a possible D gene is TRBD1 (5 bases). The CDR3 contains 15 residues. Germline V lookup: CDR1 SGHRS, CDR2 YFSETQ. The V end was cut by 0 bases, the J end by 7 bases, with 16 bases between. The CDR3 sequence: CASSLGQLRLSEAFF. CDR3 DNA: TGCGCCAGCAGCTTGGGACAGCTTCGCCTGAGTGAAGCTTTCTTT.

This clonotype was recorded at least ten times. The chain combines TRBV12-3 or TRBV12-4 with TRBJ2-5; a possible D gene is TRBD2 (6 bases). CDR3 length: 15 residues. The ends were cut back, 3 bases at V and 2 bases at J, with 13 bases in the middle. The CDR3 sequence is CASSFRAGWQETQYF. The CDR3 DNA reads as TGTGCCAGCAGTTTTCGAGCGGGCTGGCAAGAGACCCAGTACTTC.

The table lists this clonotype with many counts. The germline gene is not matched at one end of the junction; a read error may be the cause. CDR3 coding DNA: TGTGCCAGCGGCTTTAGCACAGATACGCAGTATTTT. Its protein product is CASGFSTDTQYF. The V call is TRBV7-3, the J call TRBJ2-3; D not resolved. Germline-derived CDR1 and CDR2 are SGHTA and FQGTGA. The CDR3 extends over 12 amino acids.

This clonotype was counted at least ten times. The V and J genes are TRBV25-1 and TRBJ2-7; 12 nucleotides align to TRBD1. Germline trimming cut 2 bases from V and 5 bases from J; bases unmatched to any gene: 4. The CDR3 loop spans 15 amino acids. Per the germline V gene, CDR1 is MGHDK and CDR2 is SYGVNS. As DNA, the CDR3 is TGTGCCAGCAGTGAAACCGGGACAGGGGGCAACGAGCAGTACTTC. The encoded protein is CASSETGTGGNEQYF.